The T cell receptor beta chain described here comes from a study of T cells in Graves' hyperthyroidism and ophthalmopathy. This CDR3 region has 15 residues. V dropped 2 bases and J dropped 1 base, with 11 bases sitting between them. Germline lookup yields CDR1 MNHNS and CDR2 SASEGT. Participants, patients aged 18 to 65, had newly diagnosed hyperthyroidism with a duration under 2 months. It was at first hyperthyroidism diagnosis, before any ophthalmopathy symptoms, that the blood sample was taken. This clonotype was found many times. Its antigen is unidentified. General study findings and limits: Ophthalmopathy could be told apart from stable hyperthyroidism with a 13 V-J model. Peripheral blood also featured most of the thyroid clonotypes expanded above 0.001.

RNA transcripts yielded amplified TCR beta CDR3 regions. The TCR CDR3 was amplified in a first-round RT-PCR using the HTBI primer set. TCRdb reprocessed the multiplex PCR reads with MiXCR, giving one entry per CDR3 protein. The table lists some 270,000 distinct CDR3 sequences, about 14% of them singletons. This TCR was recovered from a woman aged 25 to 45 with Graves' hyperthyroidism that later progressed to Graves' ophthalmopathy. J is TRBJ1-1 and V is TRBV6-1; D unresolved. Input material: blood. CDR3 nucleotide sequence: TGTGCCAGCAGTGAAAAAGGAGCTGGGAACACTGAAGCTTTCTTT. The encoded protein is CASSEKGAGNTEAFF.